This TCR beta chain was identified in a study of T cells after yellow fever vaccination. Germline CDR1 SGHAT, CDR2 FQNNGV. The CDR3 covers 16 residues. J lost 5 bases, V lost 1 base, and 10 bases had no gene match. Broader study findings: When the response was secondary, it was weaker but reached its peak faster, day 5 versus 15.

For this clonotype: Its antigen is unknown. The conserved final phenylalanine or tryptophan is absent from the CDR3, which likely points to a read error.

TCRdb reprocessed the 5' RACE reads with MiXCR, giving one entry per CDR3 protein. Of some 670,000 distinct CDR3 sequences listed, around 12% are singletons. This TCR was sampled from a man aged 30-40 years who received the YFV17D yellow fever vaccine. This rearrangement joins TRBV11-2 to TRBJ2-5; 7 bases map to TRBD2. Sample: PBMCs, taken on the day of the yellow fever booster vaccination. The CDR3 region is CASSLVRTSPWETQYY. The CDR3 DNA follows: TGTGCCAGCAGCTTAGTTAGGACTAGTCCGTGGGAGACCCAGTACTAC.